These 27 T cell receptor beta chains share one sample of origin, sequenced in a study of blood T cell repertoires in COVID-19. The data were produced by immunoSEQ multiplex PCR, yet TCRdb's version contains in-frame clones alone and is incomplete. The sample holds 160,000 or so clones, roughly 78% seen once. The sample consisted of peripheral blood. The receptors shown here come from a woman aged 55-70 years with COVID-19, enrolled during active disease.

The chain recombines TRBV7-9 with TRBJ2-2, with a weak D call TRBD1 (6 bases). Trimming took off 5 bases at V and 4 bases at J, with 11 bases between the two ends. The CDR3 spans 14 residues. Germline CDR1 SEHNR, CDR2 FQNEAQ (reference sequence). This CDR3 is CASSGLRGTGELFF. The CDR3, as DNA: TGTGCCAGCAGCGGCCTCAGGGGCACCGGGGAGCTGTTTTTT.

The chain has TRBV5-1 and TRBJ1-2; 11 nucleotides align to TRBD1. The CDR3 loop spans 15 amino acids. The V segment lost 4 bases and the J segment 8 bases; nucleotides outside the gene matches: 10. Germline V CDR1 and CDR2: SGHRS, YFSETQ. This CDR3 is CASSPAGTGGQGYTF. The CDR3 region has the DNA TGCGCCAGCAGCCCCGCCGGGACAGGGGGACAAGGCTACACCTTC.

The genes are TRBV4-1 and TRBJ2-1; TRBD2 agrees at 8 bases. The CDR3 has 15 amino acids. Trimming took 2 bases from V and 6 from J; bases not matched to a gene: 6. Germline V lookup: CDR1 MGHRA, CDR2 YSYEKL. Here the CDR3 reads CASSQFGGAGNEQFF. DNA of the CDR3: TGCGCCAGCAGCCAATTCGGGGGGGCCGGCAATGAGCAGTTCTTC.

V and J are TRBV7-9 and TRBJ2-2; TRBD1 matches 7 bases. The CDR3 extends over 15 amino acids. Germline V CDR1 and CDR2: SEHNR, FQNEAQ (reference sequence). Trimming cost V 8 bases and J 4 bases; bases outside gene matches: 10. This CDR3 is CASFRTGSPTGELFF. CDR3 sequence (DNA): TGTGCCAGCTTCCGGACAGGATCCCCCACCGGGGAGCTGTTTTTT.

The V call is TRBV12-3 or TRBV12-4, the J call TRBJ1-1; D is unresolved. The CDR3 is 13 amino acids. Trimming left V 3 bases short and J 3 bases short, with 8 bases between. The CDR3 region is CASSFGGDTEAFF. The CDR3 DNA is TGTGCCAGCAGTTTTGGCGGGGACACTGAAGCTTTCTTT.

The chain recombines TRBV7-2 with TRBJ2-2; the D gene is possibly TRBD1 (6 bases). The CDR3 is 14 amino acids. Germline values: CDR1 SGHTA, CDR2 FQGNSA. Trimming removed 4 bases at V and 7 bases at J, with 13 bases between. The CDR3 spells CASSSRGHVGELFF. CDR3 in DNA: TGTGCCAGCAGCTCCAGGGGCCATGTCGGGGAGCTGTTTTTT.

The chain carries TRBV25-1 and TRBJ2-3; D might be TRBD1 (6 bases). The CDR3 is made up of 15 amino acids. Trimming cost V 2 bases and J 3 bases, with 12 bases left between them. CDR1 and CDR2 from the germline V gene are MGHDK and SYGVNS. In nucleotides, the CDR3 is TGTGCCAGCAGTGAAAAAGGGGGAGTTACAGATACGCAGTATTTT. Its translation is CASSEKGGVTDTQYF.

The V gene is TRBV7-6, the J gene TRBJ2-5, with D possibly matching TRBD1 (5 bases). Germline V gives CDR1 SGHVS, CDR2 FNYEAQ. The CDR3 contains 12 residues. Trimming left V 5 bases short and J 7 bases short, with 11 bases between. CDR3 sequence (DNA): TGTGCCAGCAGCCGTCAGGGTCCGACCCAGTACTTC. Protein sequence: CASSRQGPTQYF.

The chain uses TRBV4-3 and TRBJ2-6, with 7 bases fitting TRBD1. After removal of 5 bases from V and 2 bases from J, the junction contained 3 bases not matched to a gene. This CDR3 spans 15 amino acids. The germline V gene encodes CDR1 LGHNA and CDR2 YSLEER. CDR3 region: CASSVGTAGANVLTF. The CDR3 DNA sequence: TGCGCCAGCAGCGTCGGGACAGCTGGGGCCAACGTCCTGACTTTC.

The gene calls are TRBV4-3 and TRBJ2-2; 9 bases agree with TRBD1. CDR3 length equals 15 residues. CDR1 is LGHNA, CDR2 YSLEER, per germline. J was trimmed by 5 bases and V by 2 bases; bases with no gene match: 3. The CDR3 sequence is CASSQNRGRTGELFF. DNA for the CDR3: TGCGCCAGCAGCCAAAACAGGGGGCGGACCGGGGAGCTGTTTTTT.

This chain connects TRBV10-1 to TRBJ2-3, with TRBD2 matching over 9 bases. J gave up 6 bases and V 8 bases, and 6 bases lay outside the gene matches. Germline V gives CDR1 WNHNN, CDR2 SYGVQD (reference sequence). The CDR3 sequence is 13 residues long. CDR3 region: CASCSGRYDTQYF. The CDR3 nucleotides are TGCGCCAGCTGTAGCGGGAGATACGATACGCAGTATTTT.

The chain combines TRBV19 with TRBJ1-1; TRBD1 matches at 7 bases. The CDR3 is 13 amino acids. Germline CDR1 reads LNHDA; CDR2 reads SQIVND (reference sequence). The trim removed 6 bases at V and 3 bases at J, leaving 4 bases unmatched. CDR3 DNA: TGTGCCAGTAGCCTGGACAGGCACACTGAAGCTTTCTTT. Protein sequence: CASSLDRHTEAFF.

The chain couples TRBV24-1 to TRBJ2-1; 10 positions agree with TRBD1. With 3 bases clipped from V and 9 bases from J, the junction kept 13 bases outside the gene matches. CDR3 length: 17 residues. Per the germline V gene, CDR1 is KGHDR and CDR2 is SFDVKD. CDR3 DNA: TGTGCCACCAGTGATCATACCGGGACAGGGGTGAGGGGTGAGCAGTTCTTC. Translated: CATSDHTGTGVRGEQFF.

The chain employs TRBV6-5 and TRBJ2-1, with 11 bases matching TRBD2. This CDR3 comprises 16 residues. J lost 10 bases, V lost 4 bases, and 12 bases had no gene match. In germline, CDR1 is MNHEY, CDR2 SVGAGI. CDR3 nucleotide sequence: TGTGCCAGCAGTTCCTCACTAGCGGGAGTACCGGGGGAGCAGTTCTTC. This translates into CASSSSLAGVPGEQFF.

The rearrangement joins TRBV12-3 or TRBV12-4 to TRBJ1-1, with TRBD1 matching over 8 bases. The CDR3 has 12 residues. The ends lost 5 bases at V and 8 bases at J; junction bases unmatched: 4. CDR3 region: CASSTNRGEAFF. DNA for the CDR3: TGTGCCAGCAGTACTAACAGGGGGGAAGCTTTCTTT.

This clone was detected only a few times. The gene calls are TRBV10-3 and TRBJ2-1; D is possibly TRBD1 (5 bases). Germline V gives CDR1 ENHRY, CDR2 SYGVKD. Deletions cut 0 bases from V and 6 bases from J, with 18 bases between. The CDR3 length is 17 residues. The CDR3 sequence: CAISESAGPNPLNEQFF. In DNA form, the CDR3 reads TGTGCCATCAGTGAGTCTGCAGGGCCCAACCCCCTCAATGAGCAGTTCTTC.

The chain couples TRBV28 to TRBJ2-2, with TRBD2 matching 8 bases. Trimming cost V 5 bases and J 4 bases; bases outside gene matches: 9. CDR3 size: 16 residues. In germline, CDR1 is MDHEN, CDR2 SYDVKM. CDR3 protein: CASSPSGGFGTGELFF. CDR3 bases: TGTGCCAGCAGTCCCAGCGGGGGTTTTGGCACCGGGGAGCTGTTTTTT.

The genes are TRBV19 and TRBJ2-1; 9 bases agree with TRBD1. The length of the CDR3 is 14 residues. Germline-derived CDR1 and CDR2 are LNHDA and SQIVND (reference sequence). V gave up 3 bases and J gave up 8 bases; unmatched junction bases: 5. CDR3: CASSIGTGFDEQFF. In nucleotides, the CDR3 is TGTGCCAGTAGTATCGGGACAGGGTTCGATGAGCAGTTCTTC.

V usage is TRBV5-6 and J usage is TRBJ2-3, with 12 bases that match TRBD2. The V and J ends lost 0 bases and 4 bases, in that order; junction bases with no gene match: 3. Germline CDR1 reads SGHDT; CDR2 reads YYEEEE. The CDR3 runs to 16 residues. CDR3 in amino acids: CASSLVTSGRADTQYF. The DNA of the CDR3 is TGTGCCAGCAGCTTGGTGACTAGCGGGAGAGCAGATACGCAGTATTTT.

The DNA of the CDR3 is TGTGCCAGCAGCCAACTAGTGCGGACCGGGGAGCTGTTTTTT. Protein: CASSQLVRTGELFF. The chain links TRBV6-5 to TRBJ2-2; D perhaps matches TRBD2 (5 bases). Germline CDR1 is MNHEY and CDR2 is SVGAGI. CDR3 size: 14 residues. V gave up 6 bases and J gave up 5 bases, with 13 bases separating them.

This sequence joins TRBV28 and TRBJ1-2, with 10 bases fitting TRBD1. CDR3 length: 13 residues. Germline lookup yields CDR1 MDHEN and CDR2 SYDVKM. V gave up 11 bases and J gave up 4 bases; unmatched junction bases: 7. CDR3 sequence: CASRTGGFYGYTF. The CDR3 DNA sequence: TGTGCCTCCCGGACAGGGGGATTCTATGGCTACACCTTC.

V is TRBV30 and J is TRBJ2-1; 11 bases match TRBD2. The germline V gene encodes CDR1 GTSNPN and CDR2 SVGIG (reference sequence). The CDR3 totals 13 residues. CDR3 nucleotides: TGTGCAAGCGCGGGACTAGCGGACAATGAGCAGTTCTTC. Protein: CASAGLADNEQFF.

The CDR3 sequence is CASTTGTYEQYF. In DNA form, the CDR3 reads TGTGCCAGCACTACAGGGACCTACGAGCAGTACTTC. This chain links TRBV2 with TRBJ2-7; tentatively, D is TRBD1 (6 bases). CDR1 is SNHLY and CDR2 is FYNNEI in the germline V gene. V was clipped by 7 bases and J by 2 bases, with 9 bases between them. The CDR3 contains 12 residues. The full variable domain, completed using reference TRBV2 and TRBJ2-7, is EPEVTQTPSHQVTQMGQEVILRCVPISNHLYFYWYRQILGQKVEFLVSFYNNEISEKSEIFDDQFSVERPDGSNFTLKIRSTKLEDSAMYFCASTTGTYEQYFGPGTRLTVT.

The V call is TRBV7-9, the J call TRBJ2-3; 10 bases are shared with TRBD2. V lost 8 bases to trimming and J lost 6 bases; unmatched junction nucleotides: 8. CDR1 and CDR2 (germline): SEHNR, FQNEAQ (reference sequence). This CDR3 region has 14 residues. The chain's CDR3 is CASSIAGGVDTQYF. CDR3 in DNA: TGTGCCAGCTCAATAGCGGGGGGCGTCGATACGCAGTATTTT. Full variable domain (missing parts from reference TRBV7-9 and TRBJ2-3): DTGVSQNPRHKITKRGQNVTFRCDPISEHNRLYWYRQTLGQGPEFLTYFQNEAQLEKSRLLSDRFSAERPKGSFSTLEIQRTEQGDSAMYLCASSIAGGVDTQYFGPGTRLTVL.

The gene calls are TRBV19 and TRBJ2-1, with TRBD2 identical over 11 bases. Germline V gene lookup returns CDR1 LNHDA and CDR2 SQIVND (reference sequence). This CDR3 has 18 amino acids. V gave up 1 base and J gave up 5 bases; unmatched junction bases: 10. The CDR3 reads CASSIAVLAGGGNNEQFF. DNA for the CDR3: TGTGCCAGTAGTATAGCAGTCCTAGCGGGAGGTGGAAACAATGAGCAGTTCTTC.

With respect to this clone: Distinct nucleotide sequences in the sample also encode this CDR3. The chain has TRBV18 and TRBJ2-3, with D possibly being TRBD2 (5 bases). Germline V lookup: CDR1 KGHSH, CDR2 LQKENI. The CDR3 runs to 13 residues. V lost 3 bases, J lost 3 bases, and 7 bases lay in between. The CDR3 is CASSPSGTDTQYF. The CDR3 DNA follows: TGTGCCAGCTCACCCAGCGGAACAGATACGCAGTATTTT.

The gene calls are TRBV28 and TRBJ1-5; 7 bases match TRBD1. Germline trimming cut 5 bases from V and 1 base from J; bases unmatched to any gene: 5. The CDR3 sequence is 15 residues long. Germline values: CDR1 MDHEN, CDR2 SYDVKM. The DNA of the CDR3 is TGTGCCAGCAGTCCGACAGGGAGGAGCAATCAGCCCCAGCATTTT. It translates to CASSPTGRSNQPQHF.